These T cell receptor beta chains were read from a single sample in a study of blood T cell repertoires in COVID-19. Sequencing used immunoSEQ multiplex PCR; TCRdb keeps in-frame clones, though not all of them. The profile shows about 170,000 clones, around three quarters of them singletons. Sequenced material: PBMCs or T cells enriched from blood (not recorded which). The receptors were sampled from a woman between 70 and 85 years old in a cohort exposed to, infected with or recovered from COVID-19 (not recorded which). The CDR3 runs from the conserved cysteine through the conserved F or W. D genes are given only for firm matches. Where a row states a size, it is once, few, many or the class of an expanded clone; other rows omit it.

NA TRBJ1-1 TRBV27 NA CASSKYGQNEAFF TGTGCCAGCAGTAAATACGGACAGAACGAAGCTTTCTTT
NA TRBJ1-1 TRBV6-5 NA CASSYLAGTHPVAFF TGTGCCAGCAGTTACCTGGCGGGGACCCACCCAGTGGCTTTCTTT
NA TRBJ2-5 TRBV11-1 NA CASSPLVAGYQETQYF TGTGCCAGCAGCCCCCTCGTCGCGGGGTACCAGGAGACCCAGTACTTC
TRBD2 TRBJ2-1 TRBV29-1 once CSVVPVPGTSGRASYNEQFF TGCAGCGTTGTACCCGTACCCGGGACTAGCGGGAGGGCCTCCTACAATGAGCAGTTCTTC
TRBD1 TRBJ2-1 TRBV7-2 NA CASTAGQGYYNEQFF TGTGCCAGCACCGCCGGACAGGGGTACTACAATGAGCAGTTCTTC
NA TRBJ1-5 TRBV21-1 NA CASSKVARQGGGYSNQPQHF TGTGCCAGCAGCAAAGTGGCTCGACAGGGAGGAGGCTATAGCAATCAGCCCCAGCATTTT
TRBD1 TRBJ1-2 TRBV7-3 NA CASSPTGISGYTF TGTGCCAGCAGCCCGACAGGGATCTCTGGCTACACCTTC
NA TRBJ2-3 TRBV5-4 NA CASSSSGTTTDTQYF TGTGCCAGCAGCTCTTCCGGGACAACCACAGATACGCAGTATTTT
NA TRBJ2-2 TRBV7-3 NA CASSPMGRPNTGELFF TGTGCCAGCAGCCCTATGGGGAGGCCGAACACCGGGGAGCTGTTTTTT
TRBD1 TRBJ2-7 TRBV18 NA CASSPGQGAAYEQYF TGTGCCAGCTCACCGGGACAGGGGGCCGCCTACGAGCAGTACTTC
TRBD1 TRBJ1-4 TRBV7-2 NA CASSASGTGLEKLFF TGTGCCAGCAGCGCCTCCGGGACAGGGCTGGAAAAACTGTTTTTT
TRBD2 TRBJ2-1 TRBV5-1 NA CASSAGRARDNEQFF TGCGCCAGCAGCGCCGGGAGGGCCAGAGACAATGAGCAGTTCTTC
NA TRBJ2-7 TRBV18 NA CASSGNSGVAPGEQYF TGTGCCAGCTCAGGCAATAGCGGCGTAGCACCTGGCGAGCAGTACTTC
TRBD2 TRBJ2-5 TRBV3-1/TRBV3-2 medium-sized CASSLGRLAGLETQYF TGTGCCAGCAGCCTCGGGCGACTAGCGGGACTAGAGACCCAGTACTTC
NA TRBJ2-1 TRBV28 NA CGLGGAPYNEQFF TGTGGGTTGGGCGGGGCGCCCTACAATGAGCAGTTCTTC
TRBD2 TRBJ2-3 TRBV5-4 few CASSPGGGRGTDTQYF TGTGCCAGCAGCCCCGGAGGCGGGAGGGGTACAGATACGCAGTATTTT
NA TRBJ2-3 TRBV5-1 NA CASSLQRSTDTQYF TGCGCCAGCAGCTTACAGCGGAGCACAGATACGCAGTATTTT
NA TRBJ2-2 TRBV18 NA CASSPRNTGELFF TGTGCCAGCTCACCTAGAAACACCGGGGAGCTGTTTTTT
TRBD1 TRBJ1-2 TRBV29-1 NA CSVTRGDGYTF TGCAGCGTTACCAGGGGGGATGGCTACACCTTC
TRBD1 TRBJ1-4 TRBV5-1 NA CASSLGGTGNEKLFF TGCGCCAGCAGCTTGGGAGGGACAGGGAATGAAAAACTGTTTTTT
TRBD1 TRBJ1-4 TRBV28 NA CASSPQDRVGEKLFF TGTGCCAGCAGCCCCCAGGACAGGGTGGGCGAAAAACTGTTTTTT
NA TRBJ1-3 TRBV2 NA CASSEYQGSSGNTIYF TGTGCCAGCAGTGAGTATCAGGGAAGTTCTGGAAACACCATATATTTT
NA TRBJ1-5 TRBV12-3/TRBV12-4 NA CASSLALIQPQHF TGTGCCAGCAGTTTAGCGCTAATACAGCCCCAGCATTTT
NA TRBJ1-3 TRBV5-1 NA CASSQDSSGNTIYF TGCGCCAGCAGCCAGGACAGCTCTGGAAACACCATATATTTT
NA TRBJ1-5 TRBV12-3/TRBV12-4 NA CASSFIRYQPQHF TGTGCCAGCAGTTTTATCAGGTACCAGCCCCAGCATTTT
TRBD1 TRBJ1-1 TRBV7-2 NA CASSLEGYRGYTEAFF TGTGCCAGCAGCTTAGAAGGATACAGGGGTTACACTGAAGCTTTCTTT
NA TRBJ1-5 TRBV2 NA CASSPGRLSNQPQHF TGTGCCAGCAGTCCCGGCAGGTTGAGCAATCAGCCCCAGCATTTT
TRBD2 TRBJ2-1 TRBV3-1/TRBV3-2 NA CASSQSPGLAGGEQFF TGTGCCAGCAGCCAAAGTCCGGGACTAGCGGGAGGGGAGCAGTTCTTC
NA TRBJ2-7 TRBV28 NA CASSSPEGGSLNEQYF TGTGCCAGCAGTTCTCCCGAAGGTGGGAGTCTTAACGAGCAGTACTTC
NA TRBJ2-2 TRBV18 once CASSPTQLQGATAGELFF TGTGCCAGCTCACCTACGCAACTACAGGGAGCGACGGCCGGGGAGCTGTTTTTT
NA TRBJ2-7 TRBV7-8 NA CASSSSRLGGEQYF TGTGCCAGCAGCTCATCCCGCTTGGGGGGCGAGCAGTACTTC
TRBD2 TRBJ2-4 TRBV5-1 few CASSFREAGTKNIQYF TGCGCCAGCAGTTTCCGGGAGGCGGGAACCAAAAACATTCAGTACTTC
NA TRBJ2-7 TRBV6-5 NA CASRGGQDYEQYF TGTGCCAGCAGGGGGGGGCAAGACTACGAGCAGTACTTC